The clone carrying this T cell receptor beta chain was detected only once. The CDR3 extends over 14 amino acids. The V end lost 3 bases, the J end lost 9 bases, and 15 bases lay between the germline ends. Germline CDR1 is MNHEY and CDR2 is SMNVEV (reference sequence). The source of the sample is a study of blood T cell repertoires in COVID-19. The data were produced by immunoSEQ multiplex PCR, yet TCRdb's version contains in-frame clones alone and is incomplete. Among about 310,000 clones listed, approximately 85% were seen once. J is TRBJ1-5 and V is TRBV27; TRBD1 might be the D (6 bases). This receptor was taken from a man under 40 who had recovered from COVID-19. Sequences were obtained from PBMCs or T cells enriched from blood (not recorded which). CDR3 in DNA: TGTGCCAGCAGTTTGCGACAGGCCCAATGGCCCCAGCATTTT. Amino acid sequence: CASSLRQAQWPQHF.